One sample yielded the 5 T cell receptor beta chains listed below, sequenced in a study of cytomegalovirus exposure and HLA in healthy donors. PCR primers comprised 60 Vbeta and 13 Jbeta primers. The data were produced by immunoSEQ multiplex PCR, yet TCRdb's version contains in-frame clones alone and is incomplete. The table shows 160,000 or so clones, with 65% to 80% occurring only once. Specimen: PBMCs. Receptors were obtained from a man aged 35-49 years in good health and CMV-seronegative.

This chain uses TRBV27 with TRBJ2-7; D is perhaps TRBD1 (6 bases). V shed 6 bases and J shed 1 base, with 13 bases lying between them. Germline V gene lookup returns CDR1 MNHEY and CDR2 SMNVEV (reference sequence). This CDR3 has 14 residues. DNA for the CDR3: TGTGCCAGCAGGGACCGGGACACTTCCTACGAGCAGTACTTC. Translated: CASRDRDTSYEQYF.

The gene calls are TRBV4-2 and TRBJ1-5; D is ambiguous. This CDR3 comprises 13 residues. Trimming pared 3 bases from V and 4 bases from J, leaving 7 bases between. Per germline, CDR1 LGHNA and CDR2 YNFKEQ. The CDR3 sequence is CASSQTPNQPQHF. The CDR3 DNA reads TGTGCCAGCAGCCAGACTCCGAATCAGCCCCAGCATTTT.

This clone has only one observation. CDR3 DNA: TGTGCCAGCAGCGGGTCGAAGATGGCGGGGGGGCTGGACACCGGGGAGCTGTTTTTT. Translated, it gives CASSGSKMAGGLDTGELFF. The V call is TRBV9, the J call TRBJ2-2; TRBD2 matches 9 bases. This CDR3 is built from 19 residues. The germline V gene has CDR1 SGDLS and CDR2 YYNGEE. J gave up 3 bases and V 3 bases, and 15 bases lay outside the gene matches.

This clone was seen a few times. The junction departs from germline at one end; a sequencing error may be responsible. The rearrangement links TRBV28 to TRBJ2-4; weak D call: TRBD1 (7 bases). The CDR3 is made up of 15 amino acids. The germline V gene has CDR1 MDHEN and CDR2 SYDVKM. In DNA, the CDR3 is TGTGCCAGCGGTTTCCCGGCAGGGGGGAGAAACATTCAGTACTTC. As protein: CASGFPAGGRNIQYF. The whole variable domain, filled in from reference TRBV28 and TRBJ2-4, reads DVKVTQSSRYLVKRTGEKVFLECVQDMDHENMFWYRQDPGLGLRLIYFSYDVKMKEKGDIPEGYSVSREKKERFSLILESASTNQTSMYLCASGFPAGGRNIQYFGAGTRLSVL.

This clone was detected a few times. The CDR3 DNA reads as TGTGCCACCAGCGCCAGACAGGGTTTAAAATGGGGCTACACCTTC. Protein sequence: CATSARQGLKWGYTF. V usage is TRBV15 and J usage is TRBJ1-2; 7 bases match TRBD1. The CDR3 spans 15 residues. Germline V gene lookup returns CDR1 LNHNV and CDR2 YYDKDF (reference sequence). Trimming cost V 5 bases and J 8 bases; bases outside gene matches: 14. Supplemented by reference TRBV15 and TRBJ1-2, the full variable domain reads DAMVIQNPRYQVTQFGKPVTLSCSQTLNHNVMYWYQQKSSQAPKLLFHYYDKDFNNEADTPDNFQSRRPNTSFCFLDIRSPGLGDTAMYLCATSARQGLKWGYTFGSGTRLTVV.